The 24 T cell receptor beta chains listed next were all sequenced from one sample in a study of shared clonotypes between healthy human individuals. TCRdb keeps only in-frame clones here, not all; method: immunoSEQ multiplex PCR. Here the sample spans about 1 million clones, more than 65% being singletons. The sequenced sample consisted of memory CD4+ T cells sorted from blood. Subset here: CD45RA-negative fraction. The source is a young man in good health.

The rearrangement uses TRBV19 and TRBJ2-4, with 7 bases aligning to TRBD1. After removal of 6 bases from V and 4 bases from J, the junction contained 0 bases not matched to a gene. CDR3 size: 12 residues. Germline CDR1 and CDR2: LNHDA and SQIVND (reference sequence). In DNA form, the CDR3 reads TGTGCCAGTAGGGGACAGAAAAACATTCAGTACTTC. This codes for CASRGQKNIQYF.

This clone was seen only once. This chain links TRBV9 with TRBJ1-3; 7 nucleotides align to TRBD1. The CDR3 runs to 17 residues. V shed 4 bases, J shed 3 bases, and the junction held 13 bases outside the gene matches. CDR1 and CDR2 from the germline V gene are SGDLS and YYNGEE. The CDR3 sequence: CASSRSLRDRDGNTIYF. The CDR3 bases are TGTGCCAGCAGCCGAAGCCTCCGGGACAGAGATGGAAACACCATATATTTT.

This sequence joins TRBV18 and TRBJ2-2, with a weak D call TRBD2 (6 bases). Trimming removed 4 bases at V and 6 bases at J, with 15 bases between. The germline V gene encodes CDR1 KGHSH and CDR2 LQKENI. There are 15 residues in the CDR3. For the CDR3, the DNA is TGTGCCAGCTCACTGGCCAGGGCGGGACCCGGGGAGCTGTTTTTT. It is translated as CASSLARAGPGELFF.

As to this clone: One junction end disagrees with the germline gene, perhaps due to a read error. The chain links TRBV7-2 to TRBJ2-7; D may be TRBD1 (5 bases). The CDR3 covers 13 residues. Germline V lookup: CDR1 SGHTA, CDR2 FQGNSA. CDR3 in amino acids: CASSLEGAADLHF. DNA for the CDR3: TGTGCCAGCAGCTTAGAAGGGGCAGCCGACTTGCACTTC. Looking up the rest from reference TRBV7-2 and TRBJ2-7 gives the full variable domain: GAGVSQSPSNKVTEKGKDVELRCDPISGHTALYWYRQSLGQGLEFLIYFQGNSAPDKSGLPSDRFSAERTGGSVSTLTIQRTQQEDSAVYLCASSLEGAADLHFGPGTRLTVT.

This sequence joins TRBV20-1 and TRBJ2-1; D call uncertain. CDR3 length equals 9 residues. CDR1 is DFQATT, CDR2 SNEGSKA, per germline (reference sequence). The V end was cut by 5 bases, the J end by 10 bases, with 6 bases between. CDR3 amino acids: CSARQEQFF. CDR3 nucleotide sequence: TGCAGTGCTCGTCAGGAGCAGTTCTTC.

This clone was seen a few times. The chain has TRBV7-9 and TRBJ1-1; D call uncertain. The CDR3 has 12 residues. Trimming took 1 base from V and 6 from J, leaving 6 bases between them. Germline CDR1 is SEHNR and CDR2 is FQNEAQ (reference sequence). This CDR3 is CASSLGTAEAFF. The CDR3 region has the DNA TGTGCCAGCAGCTTAGGAACAGCTGAAGCTTTCTTT.

The chain recombines TRBV5-4 with TRBJ2-7; the match to TRBD1 covers 9 bases. The length of the CDR3 is 15 residues. Per the germline V gene, CDR1 is SGHNT and CDR2 is YYREEE (reference sequence). Trimming at V came to 2 bases and at J to 9 bases, leaving 12 bases not matched to a gene. DNA of the CDR3: TGTGCCAGCAGCTTCCGGGACAGGGATACAAAGGGGCAGTACTTC. This codes for CASSFRDRDTKGQYF.

The chain links TRBV11-2 to TRBJ2-1; 7 positions match TRBD1. This CDR3 comprises 16 residues. With 4 bases clipped from V and 5 bases from J, the junction kept 11 bases outside the gene matches. CDR1 SGHAT and CDR2 FQNNGV come from the germline V gene. CDR3 loop: CASSSTDRERDNEQFF. The CDR3 DNA reads TGTGCCAGCAGCTCGACCGACAGGGAACGGGACAATGAGCAGTTCTTC.

The chain joins TRBV25-1 to TRBJ2-3, with D maybe TRBD2 (6 bases). Germline V CDR1 and CDR2: MGHDK, SYGVNS. This CDR3 spans 14 amino acids. V lost 9 bases and J 6 bases, leaving 19 bases between the germline ends. Here the CDR3 DNA reads TGTGCCAGTCTCGGGAGAGAGGCTGCTGATACGCAGTATTTT. Amino acid sequence: CASLGREAADTQYF.

A few counts support this clone. This chain connects TRBV5-1 to TRBJ2-2; 7 nucleotides match TRBD2. CDR3 length: 16 residues. Trimming cost V 2 bases and J 4 bases; bases outside gene matches: 8. CDR1 and CDR2 (germline): SGHRS, YFSETQ. The CDR3 nucleotides are TGCGCCAGCAGCTTCTCTAGCGGAGTTACCACCGGGGAGCTGTTTTTT. This gives the protein CASSFSSGVTTGELFF.

The V gene is TRBV6-5, the J gene TRBJ1-1; D not resolved. Germline assignment: CDR1 MNHEY and CDR2 SVGAGI. CDR3 size: 15 residues. V dropped 2 bases and J dropped 6 bases, with 16 bases sitting between them. DNA of the CDR3: TGTGCCAGCAGTTACGGGCGGTCGGACGGGGCTGAAGCTTTCTTT. It yields the protein CASSYGRSDGAEAFF.

The chain couples TRBV13 to TRBJ1-4; 7 nucleotides match TRBD1. V shed 5 bases, J shed 7 bases, and the junction held 7 bases outside the gene matches. This CDR3 has 14 amino acids. Per the germline V gene, CDR1 is PRHDT and CDR2 is FYEKMQ (reference sequence). The CDR3 reads CASSRDRDTEKLFF. CDR3 bases: TGTGCCAGCAGCCGAGACAGGGACACTGAAAAACTGTTTTTT.

V is TRBV6-5 and J is TRBJ2-3; no clear D gene. The CDR3 spans 13 residues. Germline CDR1 and CDR2: MNHEY and SVGAGI. With 4 bases removed from V and 14 bases from J, the gap between germline ends came to 19 bases. The CDR3 DNA follows: TGTGCCAGCAGTTGGACGGGCCAAGGAATAGCGTATTTT. This encodes CASSWTGQGIAYF.

This chain uses TRBV30 with TRBJ2-2, with 11 bases lining up with TRBD2. V trimming: 2 bases; J trimming: 1 base; junction bases outside the gene matches: 3. CDR1 is GTSNPN and CDR2 is SVGIG in the germline V gene (reference sequence). This CDR3 is built from 16 residues. CDR3 in DNA: TGTGCCTGGAGTAGTGGGACTAGCGGGAACACCGGGGAGCTGTTTTTT. This translates into CAWSSGTSGNTGELFF.

CDR3 in amino acids: CASSLEGASTGNTIYF. As DNA, the CDR3 is TGCGCCAGCAGCTTGGAGGGGGCCTCTACTGGAAACACCATATATTTT. The chain uses TRBV5-1 and TRBJ1-3; 7 nucleotides match TRBD1. From germline, CDR1 is SGHRS and CDR2 YFSETQ. The trim removed 0 bases at V and 2 bases at J, leaving 5 bases unmatched. CDR3 size: 16 residues.

The chain couples TRBV9 to TRBJ2-7, with a possible D match to TRBD2 (5 bases). The germline V and J ends were trimmed by 0 bases and 8 bases, with 15 bases remaining between them. Per the germline V gene, CDR1 is SGDLS and CDR2 is YYNGEE. The CDR3 covers 14 residues. This chain's CDR3 is CASSVASGNSKQYF. The CDR3 DNA sequence: TGTGCCAGCAGCGTAGCTTCGGGAAATTCAAAGCAGTACTTC.

The rearrangement joins TRBV5-1 to TRBJ2-3; no firm D call. Germline V gene data show CDR1 as SGHRS and CDR2 as YFSETQ. This CDR3 has 14 amino acids. Trimming took 4 bases from V and 2 from J, leaving 11 bases between them. CDR3 nucleotide sequence: TGCGCCAGCAGCCTCCCGACATCCACAGATACGCAGTATTTT. Translating it yields CASSLPTSTDTQYF.

The chain uses TRBV4-1 and TRBJ2-1; D call uncertain. The CDR3 is 13 amino acids. Trimming removed 0 bases from V and 6 bases from J, with 6 bases in between. CDR1 is MGHRA, CDR2 YSYEKL, per germline. The CDR3 reads CASSQDRVNEQFF. The CDR3 DNA follows: TGCGCCAGCAGCCAAGATCGGGTCAATGAGCAGTTCTTC.

In this sample, this clone turned up once. The chain has TRBV6-5 and TRBJ1-4; D remains unclear. Trimming cost V 0 bases and J 8 bases, with 10 bases left between them. The CDR3 sequence is 14 residues long. Germline V CDR1 and CDR2: MNHEY, SVGAGI. In nucleotides, the CDR3 is TGTGCCAGCAGTTACTCGAAGGGTTGGGAAAAACTGTTTTTT. Its translation: CASSYSKGWEKLFF.

The chain combines TRBV5-1 with TRBJ2-3; 7 bases are shared with TRBD2. Germline V CDR1 and CDR2: SGHRS, YFSETQ. There are 15 residues in the CDR3. Trimming removed 4 bases from V and 2 bases from J; junction bases left unmatched: 7. The chain's CDR3 is CASSNERGTTDTQYF. DNA of the CDR3: TGCGCCAGCAGCAACGAGCGGGGAACCACAGATACGCAGTATTTT.

Only a few counts were recorded for this clone. The sample contains more than one DNA sequence encoding this CDR3. This chain joins TRBV18 and TRBJ1-5; a weak D match, TRBD1 (5 bases). The germline V and J ends were trimmed by 6 bases and 1 base, with 7 bases remaining between them. The length of the CDR3 is 13 residues. Germline CDR1 KGHSH, CDR2 LQKENI. CDR3 DNA: TGTGCCAGCTCCCGGGACAGCAATCAGCCCCAGCATTTT. Protein sequence: CASSRDSNQPQHF.

V gene TRBV6-5 combines with J gene TRBJ2-4; D is perhaps TRBD1 (6 bases). The CDR3 contains 14 residues. The germline CDR1 and CDR2 sequences are MNHEY and SVGAGI. The germline V and J ends were trimmed by 6 bases and 6 bases, with 15 bases remaining between them. The CDR3 nucleotides are TGTGCCAGCAGCCGCGGTCAGGGGATAAACATTCAGTACTTC. Encoded protein: CASSRGQGINIQYF.

The V call is TRBV28, the J call TRBJ1-3; no definite D call. Trimming left V 6 bases short and J 7 bases short, with 22 bases between. Germline V gene data show CDR1 as MDHEN and CDR2 as SYDVKM. This CDR3 comprises 16 residues. CDR3 loop: CASSSEREAVRNTIYF. CDR3 coding DNA: TGTGCCAGCAGCAGTGAGAGGGAAGCGGTTCGTAACACCATATATTTT. Variable domain in full (rest from reference TRBV28 and TRBJ1-3): DVKVTQSSRYLVKRTGEKVFLECVQDMDHENMFWYRQDPGLGLRLIYFSYDVKMKEKGDIPEGYSVSREKKERFSLILESASTNQTSMYLCASSSEREAVRNTIYFGEGSWLTVV.

The chain couples TRBV15 to TRBJ2-1; 9 bases are shared with TRBD1. CDR1 LNHNV and CDR2 YYDKDF come from the germline V gene (reference sequence). The CDR3 covers 16 residues. V gave up 7 bases and J gave up 7 bases; unmatched junction bases: 14. This chain's CDR3 is CATIPWEGTGKNEQFF. For the CDR3, the DNA is TGTGCCACCATTCCCTGGGAAGGGACAGGGAAGAATGAGCAGTTCTTC.